The T cell receptor (beta chain) under discussion was sequenced for a study of shared clonotypes between healthy human individuals. On the study more broadly: Samples came from a couple of female and a few male donors aged 18 to 49.

This CDR3 is built from 15 residues. V lost 3 bases and J lost 2, with 14 bases in between. CDR1 is KGHSH and CDR2 is LQKENI in the germline V gene. In its sample, this clone was seen a few times. The antigen remains unidentified. Sorted subsets were amplified in replicate PCRs using around 220 ng DNA, 32,000 or so T cell genomes. Clones were sequenced by immunoSEQ multiplex PCR, and TCRdb holds only the in-frame ones, with some missing. The repertoire includes about 690,000 clones, roughly 88% of them detected once, and 34% sits in the top ten. The study's findings and limits: What rarefaction showed was incomplete sorted-subset sequencing despite large depth. Donors were few, which limited the genetic and exposure-history diversity represented.

The sample taken for sequencing was memory CD8+ T cells from PBMCs. The sample's subset: CD45RO+ cells pooled with CCR7-negative TemRA cells. This TCR came from a young man in good health. Some clones in this sample may be carry-over from other donors' samples. The chain combines TRBV18 with TRBJ2-7; possible D gene TRBD1, 6 bases. This CDR3 reads CASSPPPPGAYEQYF. The DNA for the CDR3 is TGTGCCAGCTCACCGCCCCCCCCAGGGGCCTACGAGCAGTACTTC. Based on the CDR3 plus reference TRBV18 and TRBJ2-7, the full variable domain is NAGVMQNPRHLVRRRGQEARLRCSPMKGHSHVYWYRQLPEEGLKFMVYLQKENIIDESGMPKERFSAEFPKEGPSILRIQQVVRGDSAAYFCASSPPPPGAYEQYFGPGTRLTVT.